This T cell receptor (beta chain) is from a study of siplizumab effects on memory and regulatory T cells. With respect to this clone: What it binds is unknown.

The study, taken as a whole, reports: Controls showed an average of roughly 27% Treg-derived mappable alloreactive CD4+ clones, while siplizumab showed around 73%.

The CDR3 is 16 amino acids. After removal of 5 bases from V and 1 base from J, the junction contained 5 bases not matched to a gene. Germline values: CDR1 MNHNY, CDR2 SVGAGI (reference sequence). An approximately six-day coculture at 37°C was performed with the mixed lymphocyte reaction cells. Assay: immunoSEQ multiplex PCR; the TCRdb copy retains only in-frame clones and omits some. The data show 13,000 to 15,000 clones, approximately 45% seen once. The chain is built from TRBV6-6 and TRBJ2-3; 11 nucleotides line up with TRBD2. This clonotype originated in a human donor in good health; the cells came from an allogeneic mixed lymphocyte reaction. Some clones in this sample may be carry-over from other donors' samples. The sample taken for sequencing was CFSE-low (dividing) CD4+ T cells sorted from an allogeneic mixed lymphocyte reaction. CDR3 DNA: TGTGCCAGCAGTCGAGGGACTAGCGGCCGCACAGATACGCAGTATTTT. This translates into CASSRGTSGRTDTQYF.